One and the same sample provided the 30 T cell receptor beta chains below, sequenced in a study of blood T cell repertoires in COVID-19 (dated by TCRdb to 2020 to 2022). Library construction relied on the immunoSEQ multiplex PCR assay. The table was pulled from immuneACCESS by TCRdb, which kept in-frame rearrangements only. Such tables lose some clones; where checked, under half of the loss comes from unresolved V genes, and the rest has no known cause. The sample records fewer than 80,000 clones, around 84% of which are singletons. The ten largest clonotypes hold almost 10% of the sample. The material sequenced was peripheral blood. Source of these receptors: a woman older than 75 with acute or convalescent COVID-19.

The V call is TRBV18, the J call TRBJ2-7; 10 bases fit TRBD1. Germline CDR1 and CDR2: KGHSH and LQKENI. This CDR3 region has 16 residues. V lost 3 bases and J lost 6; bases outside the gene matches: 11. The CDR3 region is CASSPIGTGVGREQYF. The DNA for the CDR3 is TGTGCCAGCTCACCGATAGGGACAGGGGTGGGTCGCGAGCAGTACTTC.

Here the CDR3 DNA reads TGCGCCAGCAGCTTCCGTCCTCAGGGGAATGAAAAACTGTTTTTT. This translates into CASSFRPQGNEKLFF. The chain recombines TRBV5-1 with TRBJ1-4, with a tentative D call TRBD1 (6 bases). The CDR3 has 15 amino acids. Trimming took off 2 bases at V and 5 bases at J, with 13 bases between the two ends. CDR1 SGHRS and CDR2 YFSETQ come from the germline V gene.

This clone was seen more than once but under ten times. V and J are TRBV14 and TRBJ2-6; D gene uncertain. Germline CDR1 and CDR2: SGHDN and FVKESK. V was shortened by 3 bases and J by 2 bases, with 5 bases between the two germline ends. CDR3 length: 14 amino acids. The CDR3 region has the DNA TGTGCCAGCAGCCATTCGGCTGGGGCCAACGTCCTGACTTTC. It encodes CASSHSAGANVLTF.

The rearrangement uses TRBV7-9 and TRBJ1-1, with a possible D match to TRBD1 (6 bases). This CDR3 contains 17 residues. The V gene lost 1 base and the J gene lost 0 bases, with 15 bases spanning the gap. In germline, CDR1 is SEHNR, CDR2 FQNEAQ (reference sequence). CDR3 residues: CASSLEGAGAVNTEAFF. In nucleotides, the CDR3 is TGTGCCAGCAGCTTAGAGGGCGCAGGGGCAGTGAACACTGAAGCTTTCTTT.

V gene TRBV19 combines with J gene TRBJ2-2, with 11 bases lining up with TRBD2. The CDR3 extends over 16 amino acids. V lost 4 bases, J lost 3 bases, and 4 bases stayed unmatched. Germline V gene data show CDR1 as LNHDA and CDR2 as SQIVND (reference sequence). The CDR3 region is CASSTSSGGYTGELFF. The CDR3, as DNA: TGTGCCAGTAGTACCTCTAGCGGGGGGTACACCGGGGAGCTGTTTTTT. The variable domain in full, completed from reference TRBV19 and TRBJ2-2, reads DGGITQSPKYLFRKEGQNVTLSCEQNLNHDAMYWYRQDPGQGLRLIYYSQIVNDFQKGDIAEGYSVSREKKESFPLTVTSAQKNPTAFYLCASSTSSGGYTGELFFGEGSRLTVL.

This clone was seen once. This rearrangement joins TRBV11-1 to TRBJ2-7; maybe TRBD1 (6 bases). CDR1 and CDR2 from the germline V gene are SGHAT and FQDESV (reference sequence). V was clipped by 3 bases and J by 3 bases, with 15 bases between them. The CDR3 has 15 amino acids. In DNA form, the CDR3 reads TGTGCCAGCAGCTTTAAGGGGGAGAATTACTACGAGCAGTACTTC. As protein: CASSFKGENYYEQYF.

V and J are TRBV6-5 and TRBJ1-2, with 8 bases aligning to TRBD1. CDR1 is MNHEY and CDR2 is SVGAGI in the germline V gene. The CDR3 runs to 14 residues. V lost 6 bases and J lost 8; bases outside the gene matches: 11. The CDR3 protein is CASRETGDSGGYTF. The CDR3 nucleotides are TGTGCCAGCAGAGAGACAGGGGATTCGGGGGGCTACACCTTC.

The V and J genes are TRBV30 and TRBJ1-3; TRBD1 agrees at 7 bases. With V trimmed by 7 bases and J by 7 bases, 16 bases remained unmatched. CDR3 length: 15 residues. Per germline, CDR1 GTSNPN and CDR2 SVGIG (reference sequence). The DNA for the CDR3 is TGTGCCTCGAACCCCCCCTTGGGCAGGGGGAACACCATATATTTT. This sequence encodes CASNPPLGRGNTIYF. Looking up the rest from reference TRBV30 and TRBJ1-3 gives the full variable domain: SQTIHQWPATLVQPVGSPLSLECTVEGTSNPNLYWYRQAAGRGLQLLFYSVGIGQISSEVPQNLSASRPQDRQFILSSKKLLLSDSGFYLCASNPPLGRGNTIYFGEGSWLTVV.

The CDR3 bases are TGTGCCAGCACCGACCGGGACAGGGGGTCACCCCTCCACTTT. Protein sequence: CASTDRDRGSPLHF. The gene calls are TRBV6-5 and TRBJ1-6, with 11 bases fitting TRBD1. The CDR3 consists of 14 residues. Losses at the gene ends were 7 bases for V and 10 bases for J; bases not matched to a gene: 6. Germline values: CDR1 MNHEY, CDR2 SVGAGI.

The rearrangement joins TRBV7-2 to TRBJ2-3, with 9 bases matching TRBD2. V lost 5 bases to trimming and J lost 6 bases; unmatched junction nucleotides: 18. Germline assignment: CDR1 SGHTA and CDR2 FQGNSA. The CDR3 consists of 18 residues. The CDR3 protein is CASSLASGSGGRVDTQYF. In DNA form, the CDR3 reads TGTGCCAGCAGCCTCGCCTCGGGGAGCGGGGGGCGGGTGGATACGCAGTATTTT.

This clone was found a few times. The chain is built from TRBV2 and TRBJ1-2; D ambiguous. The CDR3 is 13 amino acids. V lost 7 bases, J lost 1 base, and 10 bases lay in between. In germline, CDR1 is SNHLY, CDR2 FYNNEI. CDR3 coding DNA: TGTGCCAGCAAAGCAGGCGATAACTATGGCTACACCTTC. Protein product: CASKAGDNYGYTF.

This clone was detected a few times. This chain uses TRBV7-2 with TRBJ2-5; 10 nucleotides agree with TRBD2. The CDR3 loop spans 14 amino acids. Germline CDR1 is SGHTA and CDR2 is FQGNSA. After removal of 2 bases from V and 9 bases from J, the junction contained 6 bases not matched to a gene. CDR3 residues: CASSLSLAGVAQYF. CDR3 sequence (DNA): TGTGCCAGCAGCTTAAGTCTAGCGGGGGTGGCCCAGTACTTC.

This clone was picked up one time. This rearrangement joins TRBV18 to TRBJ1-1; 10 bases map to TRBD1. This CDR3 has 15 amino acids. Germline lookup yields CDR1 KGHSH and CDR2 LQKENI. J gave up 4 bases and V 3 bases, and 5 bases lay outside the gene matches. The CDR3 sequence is CASSPETGGVTEAFF. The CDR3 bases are TGTGCCAGCTCACCTGAGACAGGGGGCGTCACTGAAGCTTTCTTT. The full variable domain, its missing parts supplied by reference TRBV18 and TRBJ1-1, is NAGVMQNPRHLVRRRGQEARLRCSPMKGHSHVYWYRQLPEEGLKFMVYLQKENIIDESGMPKERFSAEFPKEGPSILRIQQVVRGDSAAYFCASSPETGGVTEAFFGQGTRLTVV.

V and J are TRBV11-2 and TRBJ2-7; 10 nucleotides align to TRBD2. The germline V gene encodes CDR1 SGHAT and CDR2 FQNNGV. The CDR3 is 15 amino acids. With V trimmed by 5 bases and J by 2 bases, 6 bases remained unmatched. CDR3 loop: CASSPSGGDTYEQYF. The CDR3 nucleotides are TGTGCCAGCAGCCCGAGCGGGGGGGACACCTACGAGCAGTACTTC.

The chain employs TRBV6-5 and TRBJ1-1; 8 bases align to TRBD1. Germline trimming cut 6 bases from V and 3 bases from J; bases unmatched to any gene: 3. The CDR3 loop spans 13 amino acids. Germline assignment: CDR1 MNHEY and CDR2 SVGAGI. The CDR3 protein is CASSRDRYTEAFF. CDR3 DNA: TGTGCCAGCAGCAGGGACAGGTACACTGAAGCTTTCTTT.

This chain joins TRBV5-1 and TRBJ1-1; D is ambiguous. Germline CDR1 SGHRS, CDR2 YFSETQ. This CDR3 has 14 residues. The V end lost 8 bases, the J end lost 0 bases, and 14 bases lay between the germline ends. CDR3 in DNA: TGCGCCAGTTCGGGAGCGCAAATGAACACTGAAGCTTTCTTT. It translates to CASSGAQMNTEAFF.

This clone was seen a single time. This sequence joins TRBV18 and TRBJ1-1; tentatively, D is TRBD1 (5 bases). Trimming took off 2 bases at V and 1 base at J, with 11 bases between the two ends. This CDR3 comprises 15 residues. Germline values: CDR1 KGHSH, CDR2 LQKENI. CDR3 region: CASSPTIQENTEAFF. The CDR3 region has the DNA TGTGCCAGCTCACCAACAATACAGGAGAACACTGAAGCTTTCTTT.

CDR3 nucleotides: TGTGCCAGTGGCTGGTACACTGAAGCTTTCTTT. Protein sequence: CASGWYTEAFF. This chain links TRBV19 with TRBJ1-1; D not certain. Germline lookup yields CDR1 LNHDA and CDR2 SQIVND (reference sequence). V lost 8 bases to trimming and J lost 3 bases, with 7 bases between them. This CDR3 is 11 amino acids long.

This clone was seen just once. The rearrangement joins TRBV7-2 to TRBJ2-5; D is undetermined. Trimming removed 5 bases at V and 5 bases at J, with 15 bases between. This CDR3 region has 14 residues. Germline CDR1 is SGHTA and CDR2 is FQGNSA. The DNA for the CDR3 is TGTGCCAGCAGCGCCCCTAGGTTCGGGGAGACCCAGTACTTC. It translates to CASSAPRFGETQYF.

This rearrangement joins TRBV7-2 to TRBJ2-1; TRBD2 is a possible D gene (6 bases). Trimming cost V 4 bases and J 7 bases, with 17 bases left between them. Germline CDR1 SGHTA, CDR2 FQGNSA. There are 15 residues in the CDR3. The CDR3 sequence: CASSSRRDPLNEQFF. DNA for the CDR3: TGTGCCAGCAGCTCTCGGCGGGACCCCCTTAATGAGCAGTTCTTC.

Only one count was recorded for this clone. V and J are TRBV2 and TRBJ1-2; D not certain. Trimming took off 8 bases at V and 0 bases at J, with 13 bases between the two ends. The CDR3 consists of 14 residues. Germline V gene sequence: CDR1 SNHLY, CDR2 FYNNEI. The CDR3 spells CASVTDGANYGYTF. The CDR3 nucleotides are TGTGCCAGCGTCACGGACGGGGCTAACTATGGCTACACCTTC. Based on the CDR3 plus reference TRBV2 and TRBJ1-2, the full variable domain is EPEVTQTPSHQVTQMGQEVILRCVPISNHLYFYWYRQILGQKVEFLVSFYNNEISEKSEIFDDQFSVERPDGSNFTLKIRSTKLEDSAMYFCASVTDGANYGYTFGSGTRLTVV.

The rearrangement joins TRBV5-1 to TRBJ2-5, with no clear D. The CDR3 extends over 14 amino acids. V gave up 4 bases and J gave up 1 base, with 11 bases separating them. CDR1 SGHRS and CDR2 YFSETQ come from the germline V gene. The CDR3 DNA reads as TGCGCCAGCAGCCCCCGACAAGGCCAAGAGACCCAGTACTTC. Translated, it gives CASSPRQGQETQYF.

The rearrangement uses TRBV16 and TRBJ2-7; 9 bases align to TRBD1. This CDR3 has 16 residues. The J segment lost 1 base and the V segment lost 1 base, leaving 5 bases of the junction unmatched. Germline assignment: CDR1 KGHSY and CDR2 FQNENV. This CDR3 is CASSQLGDRASYEQYF. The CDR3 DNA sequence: TGTGCCAGCAGCCAATTGGGGGACAGGGCTTCCTACGAGCAGTACTTC.

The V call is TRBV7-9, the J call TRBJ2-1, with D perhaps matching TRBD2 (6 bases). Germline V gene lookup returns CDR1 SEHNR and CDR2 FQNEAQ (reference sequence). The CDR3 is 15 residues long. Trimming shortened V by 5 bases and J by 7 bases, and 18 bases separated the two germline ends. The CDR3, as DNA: TGTGCCAGCAGCCTCGTGGGGCGGGGCCTGAATGAGCAGTTCTTC. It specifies CASSLVGRGLNEQFF.

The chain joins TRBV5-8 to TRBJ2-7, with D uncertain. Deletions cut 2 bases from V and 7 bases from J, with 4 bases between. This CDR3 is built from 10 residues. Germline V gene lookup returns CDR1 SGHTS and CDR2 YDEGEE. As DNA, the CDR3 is TGTGCCAGCAGCTTTCCTGAGCAGTACTTC. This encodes CASSFPEQYF.

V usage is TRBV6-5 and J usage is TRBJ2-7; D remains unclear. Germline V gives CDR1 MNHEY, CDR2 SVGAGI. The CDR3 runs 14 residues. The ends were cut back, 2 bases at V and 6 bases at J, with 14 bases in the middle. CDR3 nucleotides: TGTGCCAGCAGTTACGCCTATAGGAGTGGCGAGCAGTACTTC. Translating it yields CASSYAYRSGEQYF.

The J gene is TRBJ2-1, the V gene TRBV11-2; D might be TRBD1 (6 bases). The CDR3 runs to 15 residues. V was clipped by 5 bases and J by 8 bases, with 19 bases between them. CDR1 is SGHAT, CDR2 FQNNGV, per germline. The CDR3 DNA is TGTGCCAGCAGCCAGGGGCGCGCGCATGGCTATGAGCAGTTCTTC. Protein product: CASSQGRAHGYEQFF.

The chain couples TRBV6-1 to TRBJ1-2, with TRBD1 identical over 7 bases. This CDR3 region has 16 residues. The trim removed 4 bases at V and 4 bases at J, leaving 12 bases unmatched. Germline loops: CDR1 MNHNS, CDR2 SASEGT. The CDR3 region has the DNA TGTGCCAGCAGTGCCGCCCGGGACAGCATTTTCTATGGCTACACCTTC. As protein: CASSAARDSIFYGYTF.

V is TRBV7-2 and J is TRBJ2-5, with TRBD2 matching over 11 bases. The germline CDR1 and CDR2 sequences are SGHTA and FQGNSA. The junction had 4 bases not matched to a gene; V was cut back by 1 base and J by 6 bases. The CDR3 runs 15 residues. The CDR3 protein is CASSLVSGGVQTQYF. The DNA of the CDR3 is TGTGCCAGCAGCTTAGTTAGCGGGGGGGTCCAGACCCAGTACTTC.

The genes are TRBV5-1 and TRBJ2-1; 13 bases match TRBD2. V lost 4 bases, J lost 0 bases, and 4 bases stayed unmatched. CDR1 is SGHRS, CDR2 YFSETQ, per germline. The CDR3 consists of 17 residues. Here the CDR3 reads CASSPGLAGASYNEQFF. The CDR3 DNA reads TGCGCCAGCAGCCCCGGACTAGCGGGGGCCTCCTACAATGAGCAGTTCTTC.